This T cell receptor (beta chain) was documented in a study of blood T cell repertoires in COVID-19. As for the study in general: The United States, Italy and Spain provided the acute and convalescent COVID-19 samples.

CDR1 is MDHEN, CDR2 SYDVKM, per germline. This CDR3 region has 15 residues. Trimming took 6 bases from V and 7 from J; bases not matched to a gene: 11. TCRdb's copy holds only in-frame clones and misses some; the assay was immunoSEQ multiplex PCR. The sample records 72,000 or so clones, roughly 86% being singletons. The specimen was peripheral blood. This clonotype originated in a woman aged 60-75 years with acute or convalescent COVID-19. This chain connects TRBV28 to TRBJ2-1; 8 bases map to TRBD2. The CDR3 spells CASSLTRGVSNEQFF. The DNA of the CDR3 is TGTGCCAGCAGCTTAACGCGGGGGGTATCGAATGAGCAGTTCTTC.